The T cell receptor beta chain described here comes from a study of blood T cell repertoires in COVID-19. The overall study: Acute-phase and convalescent COVID-19 samples originated in the United States, Italy and Spain. T cells, B-cell-depleted T cells, or PBMCs provided the cDNA or gDNA that served as material.

Data came from immunoSEQ multiplex PCR; TCRdb stores just in-frame clones and leaves some out. The table has 200,000 to 250,000 clones, roughly nine tenths seen once. CDR1 is MDHEN and CDR2 is SYDVKM in the germline V gene. The CDR3 covers 13 residues. Trimming took off 6 bases at V and 4 bases at J, with 13 bases between the two ends. Individuals drawn from 24 US areas were about 18 to 89 years old. The study assigned cohorts using participant-reported clinical history. The sequence was obtained from a woman aged 45-60 years in a cohort exposed to, infected with or recovered from COVID-19 (not recorded which). The V call is TRBV28, the J call TRBJ2-7; perhaps TRBD1 as D (6 bases). Sample: PBMCs or T cells enriched from blood (not recorded which). This CDR3 is CASRGGTSYEQYF. In DNA, the CDR3 is TGTGCCAGCAGAGGGGGTACATCATACGAGCAGTACTTC.